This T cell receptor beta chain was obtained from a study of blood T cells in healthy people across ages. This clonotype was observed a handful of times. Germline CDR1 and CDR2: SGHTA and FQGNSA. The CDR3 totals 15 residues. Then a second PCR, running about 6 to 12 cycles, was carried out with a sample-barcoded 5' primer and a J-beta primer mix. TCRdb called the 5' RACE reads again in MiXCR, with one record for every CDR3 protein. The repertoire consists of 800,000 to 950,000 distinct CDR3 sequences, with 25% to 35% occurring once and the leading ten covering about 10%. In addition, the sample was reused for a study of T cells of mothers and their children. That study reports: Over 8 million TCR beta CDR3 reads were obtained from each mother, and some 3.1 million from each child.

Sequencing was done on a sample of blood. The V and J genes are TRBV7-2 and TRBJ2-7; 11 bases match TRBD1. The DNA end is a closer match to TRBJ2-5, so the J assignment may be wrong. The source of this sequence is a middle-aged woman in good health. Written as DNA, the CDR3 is TGTGCCAGCAGCTCGGGACAGGGGGTTGCAGAGACCCAGTACTTC. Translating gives CASSSGQGVAETQYF.